These 15 T cell receptor beta chains were sequenced from one sample in a study of blood T cell repertoires in COVID-19. Sequencing was performed with immunoSEQ multiplex PCR; in TCRdb, only in-frame clones are kept and a portion is missing. This sample has around 170,000 clones; around 80% occur once, and the top ten carry 2.9%. The specimen sequenced was peripheral blood. These receptor sequences come from a woman aged 60-75 years with acute or convalescent COVID-19.

V usage is TRBV7-8 and J usage is TRBJ1-3; D remains ambiguous. The V gene lost 5 bases and the J gene lost 0 bases, with 17 bases spanning the gap. Looked up from germline, CDR1 is SGHVS and CDR2 is FQNEAQ. This CDR3 comprises 17 residues. This CDR3 reads CASSHQRAVTSGNTIYF. CDR3 coding DNA: TGTGCCAGCAGCCACCAGAGGGCAGTGACCTCTGGAAACACCATATATTTT. Together with reference TRBV7-8 and TRBJ1-3, the CDR3 gives the full variable domain: GAGVSQSPRYKVAKRGQDVALRCDPISGHVSLFWYQQALGQGPEFLTYFQNEAQLDKSGLPSDRFFAERPEGSVSTLKIQRTQQEDSAVYLCASSHQRAVTSGNTIYFGEGSWLTVV.

CDR3 protein: CASSLGDQAFF. DNA of the CDR3: TGTGCCAGCAGTTTAGGGGATCAAGCTTTCTTT. V and J are TRBV6-5 and TRBJ1-1; the D gene is possibly TRBD1 (5 bases). There are 11 residues in the CDR3. Germline V gene sequence: CDR1 MNHEY, CDR2 SVGAGI. Between the trimmed V and J ends, which lost 4 bases and 9 bases, there was a span of 9 bases.

This rearrangement joins TRBV7-8 to TRBJ2-3; maybe TRBD1 (6 bases). Germline V gene lookup returns CDR1 SGHVS and CDR2 FQNEAQ. Trimming left V 5 bases short and J 5 bases short, with 8 bases between. This CDR3 contains 12 residues. CDR3 sequence: CASSLTGDTQYF. The CDR3 region has the DNA TGTGCCAGCAGCCTGACAGGAGATACGCAGTATTTT. Supplemented by reference TRBV7-8 and TRBJ2-3, the full variable domain reads GAGVSQSPRYKVAKRGQDVALRCDPISGHVSLFWYQQALGQGPEFLTYFQNEAQLDKSGLPSDRFFAERPEGSVSTLKIQRTQQEDSAVYLCASSLTGDTQYFGPGTRLTVL.

The CDR3 sequence is CASSPGTGGGNSPLHF. CDR3 nucleotide sequence: TGTGCCAGCAGTCCCGGGACAGGGGGCGGAAATTCACCCCTCCACTTT. The gene calls are TRBV7-9 and TRBJ1-6; 12 nucleotides agree with TRBD1. CDR3 length equals 16 residues. CDR1 and CDR2 (germline): SEHNR, FQNEAQ (reference sequence). The junction had 7 bases not matched to a gene; V was cut back by 6 bases and J by 7 bases.

This clone was picked up one time. The chain links TRBV19 to TRBJ2-7; D gene ambiguous. Germline V gene lookup returns CDR1 LNHDA and CDR2 SQIVND (reference sequence). V dropped 4 bases and J dropped 1 base, with 11 bases sitting between them. The CDR3 has 14 residues. CDR3 coding DNA: TGTGCCAGTAGTAAGAATTACTTATCCTACGAGCAGTACTTC. Protein: CASSKNYLSYEQYF.

This chain connects TRBV19 to TRBJ1-2, with 8 bases aligning to TRBD1. The CDR3 covers 14 residues. Trimming cost V 5 bases and J 4 bases; bases outside gene matches: 6. The V gene's germline CDR1 is LNHDA and CDR2 SQIVND (reference sequence). Written as DNA, the CDR3 is TGTGCCAGTAGTTTCGACAGGGGTCCCTATGGCTACACCTTC. Its protein product is CASSFDRGPYGYTF.

This sequence joins TRBV18 and TRBJ2-7, with 10 positions matching TRBD1. J lost 5 bases, V lost 1 base, and 2 bases had no gene match. Germline V gene sequence: CDR1 KGHSH, CDR2 LQKENI. CDR3 length equals 14 residues. The CDR3 region is CASSPLDRGHEQYF. In DNA, the CDR3 is TGTGCCAGCTCACCACTCGACAGGGGGCACGAGCAGTACTTC.

This chain connects TRBV15 to TRBJ2-5, with D perhaps TRBD1 (6 bases). The germline CDR1 and CDR2 sequences are LNHNV and YYDKDF (reference sequence). V was cut by 5 bases and J by 5 bases, with 18 bases left in between. This CDR3 comprises 15 residues. The CDR3 DNA follows: TGTGCCACCAGCGCCCGGACAGCCCCGCGGGAGACCCAGTACTTC. Translation: CATSARTAPRETQYF.

This chain connects TRBV9 to TRBJ1-1; D not resolved. Germline CDR1 and CDR2: SGDLS and YYNGEE. With 0 bases removed from V and 5 bases from J, the gap between germline ends came to 17 bases. The CDR3 loop spans 16 amino acids. CDR3 region: CASSVESTRFGTEAFF. The CDR3 bases are TGTGCCAGCAGCGTAGAGAGCACCAGGTTTGGTACTGAAGCTTTCTTT.

CDR3 sequence: CASSLGTGAGNTIYF. The CDR3 nucleotides read TGTGCCAGCAGCTTGGGGACAGGGGCAGGAAACACCATATATTTT. This sequence joins TRBV5-6 and TRBJ1-3, with 9 nucleotides matching TRBD1. The CDR3 covers 15 residues. Germline loops: CDR1 SGHDT, CDR2 YYEEEE. V was clipped by 0 bases and J by 4 bases; unmatched bases: 2.

This chain uses TRBV12-3 or TRBV12-4 with TRBJ1-1; 9 bases match TRBD1. The CDR3 covers 13 residues. The J segment lost 1 base and the V segment lost 6 bases, leaving 0 bases of the junction unmatched. The CDR3: CASRGQGNTEAFF. The CDR3, as DNA: TGTGCCAGCAGGGGACAGGGGAACACTGAAGCTTTCTTT.

This clone was picked up one time. CDR3 residues: CASSLAPGQGATLNQPQHF. In DNA, the CDR3 is TGTGCCAGCAGCTTAGCACCCGGACAGGGGGCCACACTTAATCAGCCCCAGCATTTT. The V call is TRBV7-2, the J call TRBJ1-5; TRBD1 matches at 11 bases. J was trimmed by 4 bases and V by 0 bases; bases with no gene match: 11. Germline CDR1 reads SGHTA; CDR2 reads FQGNSA. The CDR3 length is 19 residues.

The rearrangement uses TRBV19 and TRBJ2-1; possibly TRBD1 for D (5 bases). Looked up from germline, CDR1 is LNHDA and CDR2 is SQIVND (reference sequence). The CDR3 length is 10 residues. This CDR3 is CATGYNEQFF. As DNA, the CDR3 is TGTGCAACAGGCTACAATGAGCAGTTCTTC. Drawing the rest from reference TRBV19 and TRBJ2-1, the complete variable domain is DGGITQSPKYLFRKEGQNVTLSCEQNLNHDAMYWYRQDPGQGLRLIYYSQIVNDFQKGDIAEGYSVSREKKESFPLTVTSAQKNPTAFYLCATGYNEQFFGPGTRLTVL.

This chain links TRBV7-2 with TRBJ2-2; D might be TRBD2 (5 bases). The CDR3 spans 14 residues. The V gene lost 3 bases and the J gene lost 4 bases, with 9 bases spanning the gap. CDR1 SGHTA and CDR2 FQGNSA come from the germline V gene. The CDR3 spells CASSLMEATGELFF. In DNA form, the CDR3 reads TGTGCCAGCAGCTTGATGGAGGCCACCGGGGAGCTGTTTTTT.

The genes are TRBV5-5 and TRBJ2-5; 14 nucleotides line up with TRBD2. Germline CDR1 is SGHKS and CDR2 is YYEKEE (reference sequence). J lost 0 bases, V lost 4 bases, and 2 bases had no gene match. The CDR3 totals 16 residues. CDR3 sequence (DNA): TGTGCCAGCAGCCGACTAGCGGGGGGGTACCAAGAGACCCAGTACTTC. Translating gives CASSRLAGGYQETQYF.